This T cell receptor beta chain was documented in a study of CD8 T cells in Susac syndrome. Healthy donors constituted the control group, matched for age and sex. Negative isolation was used for CD8+ and CD4+ T cells, and FACS enrichment was applied to TEMRA cells. RNA, at about 0.45 to 1 ug, was reverse transcribed with random hexamers. The CDR3 of TCR beta was amplified by immunoSEQ multiplex PCR across 54 Vbeta and 13 Jbeta. TCRdb reprocessed the immunoSEQ multiplex PCR reads via MiXCR and lists one record per CDR3 protein. The table records approximately 110,000 distinct CDR3 sequences, around 94% of them present only once. Deletions cut 4 bases from V and 1 base from J, with 12 bases between. The CDR3 is made up of 15 amino acids. The germline CDR1 and CDR2 sequences are MNHEY and SMNVEV (reference sequence).

Specimen: CD4+ T cells from PBMCs. The receptor was isolated from a human donor in good health. This rearrangement joins TRBV27 to TRBJ2-3, with a possible D match to TRBD2 (6 bases). CDR3 protein: CASSSGLSGTDTQYF. The CDR3 DNA reads TGTGCCAGCAGTTCGGGACTTTCTGGCACAGATACGCAGTATTTT.